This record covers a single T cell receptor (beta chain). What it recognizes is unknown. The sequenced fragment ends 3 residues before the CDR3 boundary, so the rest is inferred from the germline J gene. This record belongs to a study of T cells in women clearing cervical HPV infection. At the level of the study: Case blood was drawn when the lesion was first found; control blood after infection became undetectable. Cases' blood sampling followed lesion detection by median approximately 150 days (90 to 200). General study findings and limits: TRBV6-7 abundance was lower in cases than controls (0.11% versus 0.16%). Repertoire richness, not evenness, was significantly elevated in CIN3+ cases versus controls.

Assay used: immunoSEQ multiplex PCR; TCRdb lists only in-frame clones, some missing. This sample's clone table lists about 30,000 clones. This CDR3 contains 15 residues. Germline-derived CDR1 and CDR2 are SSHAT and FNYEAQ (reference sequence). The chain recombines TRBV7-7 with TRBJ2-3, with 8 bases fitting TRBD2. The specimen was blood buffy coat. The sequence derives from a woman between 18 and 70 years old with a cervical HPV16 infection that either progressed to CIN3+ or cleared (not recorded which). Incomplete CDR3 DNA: TGTGCCAGCAGCCACCAAGTGGGGGAGCGGGAGACG. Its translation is CASSHQVGERET. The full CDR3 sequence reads CASSHQVGERETQYF.